This TCR beta chain appears in the sequencing data of a study of blood T cells in healthy people across ages. Study results and limitations: TCR beta diversity correlated strongly with naive T cell percentage. Naive CD4+ cell counts and diversity both ran higher in long-lived than in aged donors.

About this clonotype: The target antigen is unknown.

For the second PCR, which ran for about 6 to 11 cycles, a sample-barcoded 5' primer and a J-beta primer mix were used. TCRdb reprocessed the 5' RACE reads via MiXCR and lists one record per CDR3 protein. The repertoire holds roughly 1.4 million distinct CDR3 sequences, with approximately 63% as singletons. The CDR3 totals 14 residues. Germline values: CDR1 MGHRA, CDR2 YSYEKL. V lost 5 bases to trimming and J lost 1 base, with 8 bases between them. Sequencing was carried out using blood. This TCR was sampled from a man younger than 35 in good health. The chain employs TRBV4-1 and TRBJ2-2; D is perhaps TRBD2 (6 bases). The CDR3 nucleotides read TGCGCCAGCAGCTGGCGGGAGAACACCGGGGAGCTGTTTTTT. Translating it yields CASSWRENTGELFF.